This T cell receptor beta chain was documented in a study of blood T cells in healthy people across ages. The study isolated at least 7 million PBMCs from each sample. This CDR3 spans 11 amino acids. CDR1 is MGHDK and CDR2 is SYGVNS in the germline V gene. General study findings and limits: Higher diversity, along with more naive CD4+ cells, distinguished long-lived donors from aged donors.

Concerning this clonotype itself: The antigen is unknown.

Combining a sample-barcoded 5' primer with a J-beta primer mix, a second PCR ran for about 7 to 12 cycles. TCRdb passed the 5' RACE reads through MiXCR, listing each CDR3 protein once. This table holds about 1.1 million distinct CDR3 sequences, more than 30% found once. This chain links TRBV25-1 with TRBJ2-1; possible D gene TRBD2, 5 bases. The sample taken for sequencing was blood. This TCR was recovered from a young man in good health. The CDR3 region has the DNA TGTACCGGCAGCCCCGGGGATGAGCAGTTCTTC. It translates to CTGSPGDEQFF.